The rows below give T cell receptor beta chains drawn from one sample of a study of OX40 agonist ivuxolimab in advanced cancers. Sequencing used immunoSEQ multiplex PCR; TCRdb keeps in-frame clones, though not all of them. Seen here are around 48,000 clones, less than 85% observed once, and the top ten hold about 1.1%. Sequences were derived from CD4+ or CD8+ T cells sorted from blood, sampled in a trial of the OX40 agonist ivuxolimab. These receptors were collected from an adult with an advanced solid tumor such as melanoma, head and neck, liver or kidney cancer. The CDR3 runs from the conserved cysteine through the conserved F or W. D genes are given only for firm matches. Clone size appears in some rows only: once, few, many, or a class for an expanded clone.

>NA|TRBV10-3|TRBJ2-3|NA
CAIRGGDTDTQYF
TGTGCCATCCGGGGCGGGGACACAGATACGCAGTATTTT
>NA|TRBV7-3|TRBJ2-5|TRBD1
CASSPTGTEETQYF
TGTGCCAGCAGCCCGACCGGGACAGAAGAGACCCAGTACTTC
>few|TRBV7-8|TRBJ1-3|NA
CASSLAAGNTIYF
TGTGCCAGCAGCTTAGCTGCAGGAAACACCATATATTTT
>NA|TRBV6-5|TRBJ1-2|TRBD1
CASSPGQSYGYTF
TGTGCCAGCAGCCCGGGACAGAGCTATGGCTACACCTTC
>once|TRBV5-1|TRBJ2-3|TRBD2
CASSLDTSGRTDTQYF
TGCGCCAGCAGCTTGGATACTAGCGGGAGAACAGATACGCAGTATTTT
>NA|TRBV10-3|TRBJ1-2|NA
CAISVILSANTNYGYTF
TGTGCCATCAGTGTAATCCTGTCAGCCAATACTAACTATGGCTACACCTTC
>NA|TRBV15|TRBJ2-7|NA
CATSRDRGRGGEQYF
TGTGCCACCAGCAGAGATAGGGGACGCGGAGGCGAGCAGTACTTC
>NA|TRBV4-2|TRBJ2-5|NA
CASSQEVGRAQETQYF
TGTGCCAGCAGCCAAGAGGTGGGACGAGCTCAAGAGACCCAGTACTTC
>NA|TRBV11-2|TRBJ2-1|NA
CASSYHDSYYNEQFF
TGTGCCAGCAGCTACCACGACAGTTACTACAATGAGCAGTTCTTC
>NA|TRBV5-6|TRBJ1-6|TRBD1
CASSLGTGGSPLHF
TGTGCCAGCAGCTTGGGGACAGGAGGGTCACCCCTCCACTTT
>NA|TRBV11-3|TRBJ2-5|NA
CASSSPSSAQYF
TGTGCCAGCAGCTCCCCCAGCTCGGCCCAGTACTTC
>NA|TRBV18|TRBJ1-4|NA
CASSPELGTNEKLFF
TGTGCCAGCTCCCCAGAGCTGGGGACTAATGAAAAACTGTTTTTT
>NA|TRBV5-6|TRBJ2-5|TRBD2
CASSATREGYQETQYF
TGTGCCAGCAGCGCCACGCGGGAGGGATACCAAGAGACCCAGTACTTC
>few|TRBV7-9|TRBJ1-1|NA
CASSLEGQYTEAFF
TGTGCCAGCAGCCTCGAAGGACAGTACACTGAAGCTTTCTTT
>NA|TRBV13|TRBJ2-3|TRBD2
CASSPRVGRGLAGSDTQYF
TGTGCCAGCAGCCCCCGGGTTGGGAGGGGACTAGCGGGGTCAGATACGCAGTATTTT
>NA|TRBV28|TRBJ2-2|NA
CASSWSGRAGELFF
TGTGCCAGCAGCTGGAGCGGTCGGGCCGGGGAGCTGTTTTTT
>NA|TRBV5-4|TRBJ2-7|TRBD2
CASSFSGGPPYEQYF
TGTGCCAGCAGCTTTAGCGGGGGCCCCCCTTACGAGCAGTACTTC
>NA|TRBV5-4|TRBJ2-2|TRBD2
CASSLLGTSGIRELFF
TGTGCCAGCAGCTTGTTAGGGACTAGCGGGATCCGGGAGCTGTTTTTT
>NA|TRBV9|TRBJ2-5|NA
CASSGFREETQYF
TGTGCCAGCAGCGGATTCAGGGAAGAGACCCAGTACTTC
>NA|TRBV7-3|TRBJ1-2|TRBD1
CASSSLTGFLYGYTF
TGTGCCAGCAGCTCCTTGACAGGGTTCCTATATGGCTACACCTTC
>NA|TRBV7-2|TRBJ1-2|TRBD1
CASSFVSGGGGYTF
TGTGCCAGCAGCTTTGTGTCAGGGGGCGGTGGCTACACCTTC
>NA|TRBV30|TRBJ2-7|NA
CAWSGGRSYEQYF
TGTGCCTGGAGTGGGGGGCGCTCCTACGAGCAGTACTTC
>once|TRBV7-9|TRBJ2-7|TRBD2
CASSPGLAGGPTYEQYF
TGTGCCAGCAGCCCTGGACTAGCGGGAGGGCCGACCTACGAGCAGTACTTC
>once|TRBV19|TRBJ1-1|TRBD1
CASSLPGGTEAFF
TGTGCCAGTAGTCTTCCAGGGGGCACTGAAGCTTTCTTT
>once|TRBV21-1|TRBJ2-3|NA
CASSKSIRFGAQYF
TGTGCCAGCAGCAAATCCATCCGGTTTGGAGCGCAGTATTTT
>NA|TRBV29-1|TRBJ2-1|TRBD2
CSGGLAGVRNEQFF
TGCAGCGGGGGACTAGCGGGAGTCCGGAATGAGCAGTTCTTC
>NA|TRBV2|TRBJ2-2|NA
CASSVVATGTGELFF
TGTGCCAGCAGTGTGGTAGCGACCGGCACCGGGGAGCTGTTTTTT
>NA|TRBV30|TRBJ2-5|TRBD1
CAWRGQGYQETQYF
TGTGCCTGGAGGGGACAGGGGTATCAGGAGACCCAGTACTTC
>once|TRBV5-1|TRBJ2-2|NA
CASSLWGIENTGELFF
TGCGCCAGCAGCTTATGGGGAATTGAGAACACCGGGGAGCTGTTTTTT
>NA|TRBV27|TRBJ2-3|NA
CASSPQRTDTQYF
TGTGCCAGCAGTCCGCAGCGCACAGATACGCAGTATTTT
>NA|TRBV15|TRBJ2-5|TRBD1
CATSREDRGLGTQYF
TGTGCCACCAGCAGAGAGGACAGGGGGCTTGGGACCCAGTACTTC
>once|TRBV28|TRBJ2-7|NA
CASSSGTYEQYF
TGTGCCAGCAGTTCTGGGACGTACGAGCAGTACTTC
>NA|TRBV19|TRBJ2-7|TRBD2
CACRGLAGGEQYF
TGTGCCTGCCGCGGACTAGCGGGAGGCGAGCAGTACTTC
>NA|TRBV9|TRBJ2-6|TRBD2
CASSVGLAGNSGANVLTF
TGTGCCAGCAGCGTAGGACTAGCGGGGAACTCTGGGGCCAACGTCCTGACTTTC
>NA|TRBV6-1|TRBJ2-7|TRBD1
CASVGDRSYEQYF
TGTGCCAGCGTCGGGGACAGGTCCTACGAGCAGTACTTC
>NA|TRBV15|TRBJ2-5|NA
CATSRDGTALETQYF
TGTGCCACCAGCAGAGATGGGACGGCGCTAGAGACCCAGTACTTC
>NA|TRBV7-2|TRBJ1-1|NA
CASSLEGYLGAF
TGTGCCAGCAGCTTAGAGGGCTACTTGGGGGCATTT
>NA|TRBV27|TRBJ2-5|TRBD1
CASSLTGTGVSWETQYF
TGTGCCAGCAGTCTTACCGGGACAGGGGTCTCCTGGGAGACCCAGTACTTC
>NA|TRBV5-6|TRBJ2-5|NA
CASSPQLIPETQYF
TGTGCCAGCAGCCCTCAGTTGATCCCAGAGACCCAGTACTTC
>NA|TRBV28|TRBJ1-5|NA
CASTLNQGRPQHF
TGTGCCAGCACCTTAAACCAGGGCCGGCCCCAGCATTTT
>NA|TRBV28|TRBJ1-1|NA
CASIEAPRTEAFF
TGTGCCAGCATTGAGGCCCCGAGAACTGAAGCTTTCTTT
>NA|TRBV28|TRBJ1-1|NA
CASSLSPEAFF
TGTGCCAGCAGTTTAAGCCCTGAAGCTTTCTTT
>NA|TRBV7-9|TRBJ1-4|TRBD1
CASSEQGFNEKLFF
TGTGCCAGCAGCGAACAGGGGTTTAATGAAAAACTGTTTTTT
>NA|TRBV9|TRBJ2-2|NA
CASNPGSPGELFF
TGTGCCAGCAACCCTGGAAGTCCCGGGGAGCTGTTTTTT
>NA|TRBV9|TRBJ2-7|TRBD2
CASSGVAGNLDEQYF
TGTGCCAGCAGCGGAGTAGCGGGGAATCTGGACGAGCAGTACTTC
>NA|TRBV30|TRBJ2-5|NA
CAWDRGTGETQYF
TGTGCCTGGGACCGAGGAACGGGAGAGACCCAGTACTTC
>NA|TRBV5-6|TRBJ1-2|NA
CASSLAAANYGYTF
TGTGCCAGCAGCTTGGCCGCAGCTAACTATGGCTACACCTTC
>NA|TRBV2|TRBJ2-7|TRBD1
CASIPGQGGGEAYEQYF
TGTGCCAGCATCCCGGGACAGGGTGGCGGGGAGGCCTACGAGCAGTACTTC
>NA|TRBV6-5|TRBJ1-6|NA
CASSPERSYNSPLHF
TGTGCCAGCAGCCCAGAGCGATCCTATAATTCACCCCTCCACTTT
>once|TRBV5-1|TRBJ2-1|TRBD2
CASSLVGAGGNEQFF
TGCGCCAGCAGCTTGGTGGGAGCGGGAGGGAATGAGCAGTTCTTC
>NA|TRBV4-2|TRBJ1-6|NA
CASSQDTGFSPLHF
TGTGCCAGCAGCCAAGATACAGGGTTTTCACCCCTCCACTTT
>NA|TRBV30|TRBJ1-3|TRBD1
CAWSVGFLTGGSTGNTIYF
TGTGCCTGGAGTGTAGGTTTCTTGACAGGGGGTAGTACTGGAAACACCATATATTTT
>NA|TRBV4-1|TRBJ1-4|NA
CASSQPGTRGEKLFF
TGCGCCAGCAGCCAGCCCGGGACTAGGGGGGAAAAACTGTTTTTT
>NA|TRBV7-7|TRBJ2-3|TRBD1
CASSSGQGSTDTQYF
TGTGCTAGCAGCTCCGGACAGGGTAGCACAGATACGCAGTATTTT
>NA|TRBV4-1|TRBJ2-5|TRBD2
CASSQDHHPGLAGGYQETQYF
TGCGCCAGCAGCCAAGATCATCACCCGGGACTAGCGGGAGGCTACCAAGAGACCCAGTACTTC
>NA|TRBV4-2|TRBJ2-1|NA
CASSRDISSEQFF
TGTGCCAGCAGCCGCGACATTTCTAGTGAGCAGTTCTTC
>few|TRBV30|TRBJ1-5|NA
CAWSRAGLNQPQHF
TGTGCCTGGAGTCGGGCAGGGTTGAATCAGCCCCAGCATTTT